Below are 7 T cell receptor beta chains sequenced from a single sample in a study of CD8+CD57+ T cells in acquired aplastic anemia. Genomic DNA, serving as template, underwent TCR beta VDJ and CDR3 profiling. One entry per CDR3 protein results from TCRdb running MiXCR on the reads. The profile covers 250,000 to 300,000 distinct CDR3 sequences, with 45% to 70% appearing a single time and less than 10% taken by the ten largest. Material for sequencing was sorted CD4+, CD8+, or CD8+CD57+ T cells (not recorded which) from PBMCs. The receptors were gathered from a human donor with severe aplastic anemia or a healthy control (not recorded which).

A remark on this clonotype: The junction departs from germline at one end; a sequencing error may be responsible. J is TRBJ1-1 and V is TRBV19; tentative D call: TRBD1 (6 bases). This CDR3 spans 16 amino acids. Germline lookup yields CDR1 LNHDA and CDR2 SQIVND (reference sequence). In DNA, the CDR3 is TGTGCCAGTAGTACCACAGGGTTTGTCAGTAGCTCTGAAGATTTCTTT. It codes for CASSTTGFVSSSEDFF.

Written as DNA, the CDR3 is TGTGCCAGCAGCCGAGGACAGGGGGCGTTCGGGCATTTT. Encoded protein: CASSRGQGAFGHF. The chain employs TRBV12-3 or TRBV12-4 and TRBJ1-5, with 11 bases fitting TRBD1. The V segment lost 6 bases and the J segment 15 bases; nucleotides outside the gene matches: 10. This CDR3 is built from 13 residues.

This clonotype was seen a few times. The chain has TRBV18 and TRBJ1-4; the match to TRBD1 covers 8 bases. The V and J ends lost 8 bases and 6 bases, in that order; junction bases with no gene match: 5. Germline-derived CDR1 and CDR2 are KGHSH and LQKENI. The CDR3 runs to 13 residues. The CDR3 DNA follows: TGTGCCAGCCGGGGACAGGACGATGAAAAACTGTTTTTT. Translation: CASRGQDDEKLFF.

The CDR3 loop is CSARDVRGETYEQYF. CDR3 coding DNA: TGCAGTGCTAGAGATGTCAGAGGCGAAACCTACGAGCAGTACTTC. The chain is built from TRBV20-1 and TRBJ2-7; D not resolved. Trimming removed 0 bases at V and 2 bases at J, with 14 bases between. The CDR3 sequence is 15 residues long. Germline values: CDR1 DFQATT, CDR2 SNEGSKA (reference sequence).

This chain uses TRBV29-1 with TRBJ1-1, with D possibly matching TRBD1 (5 bases). Germline V gene lookup returns CDR1 SQVTM and CDR2 ANQGSEA. Trimming pared 6 bases from V and 5 bases from J, leaving 7 bases between. The CDR3 is made up of 10 amino acids. CDR3: CSVRETEAFF. Here the CDR3 DNA reads TGCAGCGTCAGGGAGACTGAAGCTTTCTTT.

This clonotype has at least ten counts. V gene TRBV19 combines with J gene TRBJ1-1; D is unresolved. V was cut by 8 bases and J by 4 bases, with 8 bases left in between. The length of the CDR3 is 11 residues. From germline, CDR1 is LNHDA and CDR2 SQIVND (reference sequence). CDR3 sequence (DNA): TGTGCCAGTCGACAACTCACTGAAGCTTTCTTT. Translating it yields CASRQLTEAFF.

This chain links TRBV20-1 with TRBJ2-3; tentatively, D is TRBD1 or TRBD2 (6 bases each). V lost 3 bases and J 8 bases, leaving 18 bases between the germline ends. This CDR3 spans 14 amino acids. Germline V gene data show CDR1 as DFQATT and CDR2 as SNEGSKA (reference sequence). The DNA of the CDR3 is TGCAGTGCTAGTTTCGGGGGCCGGGGCGGTACGCAGTATTTT. Encoded protein: CSASFGGRGGTQYF.